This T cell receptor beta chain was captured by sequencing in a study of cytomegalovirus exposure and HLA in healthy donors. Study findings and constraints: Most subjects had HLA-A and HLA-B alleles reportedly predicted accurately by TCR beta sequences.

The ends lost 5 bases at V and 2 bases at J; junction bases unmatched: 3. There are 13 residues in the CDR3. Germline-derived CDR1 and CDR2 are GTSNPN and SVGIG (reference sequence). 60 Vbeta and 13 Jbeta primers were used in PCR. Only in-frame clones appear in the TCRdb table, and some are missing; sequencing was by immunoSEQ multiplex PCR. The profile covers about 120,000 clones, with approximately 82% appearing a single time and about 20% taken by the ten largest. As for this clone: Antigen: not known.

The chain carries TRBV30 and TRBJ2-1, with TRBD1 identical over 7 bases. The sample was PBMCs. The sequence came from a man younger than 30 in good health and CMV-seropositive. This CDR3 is CAWYRGTYNEQFF. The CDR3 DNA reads TGTGCCTGGTACAGGGGTACCTACAATGAGCAGTTCTTC.